The source of this T cell receptor (beta chain) is a study of blood T cell repertoires in COVID-19. Study-wide context: The United States, Italy and Spain provided the acute and convalescent COVID-19 samples.

Original data processing: By means of reference gene primer amplification, nucleated cell counts were estimated. The data were produced by immunoSEQ multiplex PCR, yet TCRdb's version contains in-frame clones alone and is incomplete. The V and J calls and clone size come from that table; D and trimming were worked out from the DNA. The sample lists roughly 150,000 clones, around 80% occurring once. The clonotype was recovered from a man aged 60-69 years with active or convalescent COVID-19. Sequenced input: peripheral blood.

CDR3: CASSQDTGYEQFF. The CDR3 region has the DNA TGTGCCAGCAGCCAAGATACAGGGTATGAGCAGTTCTTC. The rearrangement uses TRBV3-1 (or the pseudogene TRBV3-2) and TRBJ2-1; maybe TRBD1 (6 bases). Germline V gene data show CDR1 as LGHDT and CDR2 as YNNKEL (reference sequence). This CDR3 is 13 amino acids long. Deletions cut 0 bases from V and 8 bases from J, with 8 bases between.